This is a list of T cell receptor beta chains from one sample in a study of blood T cell repertoires in COVID-19. Clones were sequenced by immunoSEQ multiplex PCR, and TCRdb holds only the in-frame ones, with some missing. The sample yields 200,000 to 250,000 clones, 83% seen once. Source material: PBMCs or T cells enriched from blood (not recorded which). These receptors were collected from a woman aged 45-65 years who had been exposed to COVID-19. The CDR3 runs from the conserved cysteine through the conserved F or W. The order of the fields is V gene, J gene, D gene, clone size, CDR3 length, CDR3 DNA, CDR3 protein. The D gene is left open where the match is weak. Not every row has a clone size; where given, it reads once, few, many or a size class.

v_call: TRBV27
j_call: TRBJ1-3
d_call: NA
clone_size: NA
cdr3_length: 14
cdr3_nt: TGTGCCAGCTCCCGAGGGACAACTGGAAACACCATATATTTT
cdr3_aa: CASSRGTTGNTIYF

v_call: TRBV5-4
j_call: TRBJ2-5
d_call: TRBD2
clone_size: NA
cdr3_length: 15
cdr3_nt: TGTGCCAGCAGCTTGTGGCGGGGGGCCCAAGAGACCCAGTACTTC
cdr3_aa: CASSLWRGAQETQYF

v_call: TRBV3-1/TRBV3-2
j_call: TRBJ1-1
d_call: TRBD1
clone_size: NA
cdr3_length: 15
cdr3_nt: TGTGCCAGCAGCCATCGACAGGGTTGGGGGACTGAAGCTTTCTTT
cdr3_aa: CASSHRQGWGTEAFF

v_call: TRBV2
j_call: TRBJ1-3
d_call: NA
clone_size: NA
cdr3_length: 14
cdr3_nt: TGTGCCAACGCAGCAGGGCGCTCTGGAAACACCATATATTTT
cdr3_aa: CANAAGRSGNTIYF

v_call: TRBV3-1/TRBV3-2
j_call: TRBJ1-1
d_call: NA
clone_size: NA
cdr3_length: 12
cdr3_nt: TGTGCCAGCAGCTCTCACTCTCCTGAAGCTTTCTTT
cdr3_aa: CASSSHSPEAFF

v_call: TRBV10-3
j_call: TRBJ2-5
d_call: NA
clone_size: NA
cdr3_length: 12
cdr3_nt: TGTGCCATCAGTGAAGGAGAAGAGACCCAGTACTTC
cdr3_aa: CAISEGEETQYF

v_call: TRBV12-2
j_call: TRBJ1-2
d_call: NA
clone_size: NA
cdr3_length: 13
cdr3_nt: TGTGCAAGTCGCTTAGCAAGACAGGGTCGCTACACCTTC
cdr3_aa: CASRLARQGRYTF

v_call: TRBV5-1
j_call: TRBJ2-7
d_call: NA
clone_size: NA
cdr3_length: 14
cdr3_nt: TGCGCCAGCAGCTTGGAACAGGCTCTCCACGAGCAGTACTTC
cdr3_aa: CASSLEQALHEQYF

v_call: TRBV3-1/TRBV3-2
j_call: TRBJ2-2
d_call: NA
clone_size: NA
cdr3_length: 14
cdr3_nt: TGTGCCAGCAGCCAAGGGCGGGGCACCGGGGAGCTGTTTTTT
cdr3_aa: CASSQGRGTGELFF

v_call: TRBV10-3
j_call: TRBJ1-1
d_call: NA
clone_size: NA
cdr3_length: 13
cdr3_nt: TGTGCCATGGGGGCAGGGATGAACACTGAAGCTTTCTTT
cdr3_aa: CAMGAGMNTEAFF

v_call: TRBV9
j_call: TRBJ1-1
d_call: NA
clone_size: NA
cdr3_length: 15
cdr3_nt: TGTGCCAGCAGCGTAGGTGAGGGCAGGGGCACTGAAGCTTTCTTT
cdr3_aa: CASSVGEGRGTEAFF

v_call: TRBV4-3
j_call: TRBJ2-2
d_call: NA
clone_size: NA
cdr3_length: 17
cdr3_nt: TGCGCCAGCAGCCAAAATTGGGTTGGGGGCGCTGACGGGGAGCTGTTTTTT
cdr3_aa: CASSQNWVGGADGELFF

v_call: TRBV4-3
j_call: TRBJ1-1
d_call: NA
clone_size: NA
cdr3_length: 13
cdr3_nt: TGCGCCAGCAGCCAATCCGCGGGTTATGAAGCTTTCTTT
cdr3_aa: CASSQSAGYEAFF

v_call: TRBV13
j_call: TRBJ2-2
d_call: NA
clone_size: NA
cdr3_length: 16
cdr3_nt: TGTGCCAGCAGCCCCTCCGGGACAACAAACACCGGGGAGCTGTTTTTT
cdr3_aa: CASSPSGTTNTGELFF

v_call: TRBV29-1
j_call: TRBJ1-1
d_call: NA
clone_size: NA
cdr3_length: 14
cdr3_nt: TGCAGCGCCGAGATGGACAGTACGAACACTGAAGCTTTCTTT
cdr3_aa: CSAEMDSTNTEAFF

v_call: TRBV5-6
j_call: TRBJ1-5
d_call: TRBD1
clone_size: NA
cdr3_length: 19
cdr3_nt: TGTGCCAGCAGCTTGGGGGGACAGGGTTTTTACTTTAGCAATCAGCCCCAGCATTTT
cdr3_aa: CASSLGGQGFYFSNQPQHF

v_call: TRBV6-1
j_call: TRBJ2-7
d_call: NA
clone_size: NA
cdr3_length: 14
cdr3_nt: TGTGCCAGCAGTGAAATGGCACCATCCTACGAGCAGTACTTC
cdr3_aa: CASSEMAPSYEQYF

v_call: TRBV10-2
j_call: TRBJ2-7
d_call: TRBD1
clone_size: NA
cdr3_length: 14
cdr3_nt: TGCGCCACGTGGAGCGGGACAGGGACCTACGAGCAGTACTTC
cdr3_aa: CATWSGTGTYEQYF

v_call: TRBV11-2
j_call: TRBJ1-1
d_call: NA
clone_size: many
cdr3_length: 13
cdr3_nt: TGTGCCAGCAGCTTTAACAGGGCTTCTGAAGCTTTCTTT
cdr3_aa: CASSFNRASEAFF

v_call: TRBV6-6
j_call: TRBJ1-1
d_call: NA
clone_size: NA
cdr3_length: 12
cdr3_nt: TGTGCCAGCTGGGAGGAGAACACTGAAGCTTTCTTT
cdr3_aa: CASWEENTEAFF

v_call: TRBV10-3
j_call: TRBJ1-5
d_call: NA
clone_size: NA
cdr3_length: 15
cdr3_nt: TGTGCCATCAGTGAGTCCGGGGGAACGGATCAGCCCCAGCATTTT
cdr3_aa: CAISESGGTDQPQHF

v_call: TRBV2
j_call: TRBJ2-7
d_call: TRBD1
clone_size: NA
cdr3_length: 15
cdr3_nt: TGTGCCAGCAGTACCTCCGGGACAGGGACCGACGAGCAGTACTTC
cdr3_aa: CASSTSGTGTDEQYF

v_call: TRBV28
j_call: TRBJ1-2
d_call: NA
clone_size: NA
cdr3_length: 18
cdr3_nt: TGTGCCAGCAGTCAAACCGGGGGGGGACCTCAGAGGGGTGATGGCTACACCTTC
cdr3_aa: CASSQTGGGPQRGDGYTF

v_call: TRBV24-1
j_call: TRBJ1-2
d_call: TRBD1
clone_size: NA
cdr3_length: 14
cdr3_nt: TGTGCCACCAGTGATGACAGGGTCGGCTATGGCTACACCTTC
cdr3_aa: CATSDDRVGYGYTF

v_call: TRBV5-1
j_call: TRBJ1-1
d_call: TRBD1
clone_size: NA
cdr3_length: 15
cdr3_nt: TGCGCCAGCAGCCGCGGACAGGGGCGGTTCACTGAAGCTTTCTTT
cdr3_aa: CASSRGQGRFTEAFF

v_call: TRBV24-1
j_call: TRBJ2-3
d_call: TRBD1
clone_size: NA
cdr3_length: 13
cdr3_nt: TGTGCCACCAGTGAGCCGGACAGGGACACGCAGTATTTT
cdr3_aa: CATSEPDRDTQYF

v_call: TRBV18
j_call: TRBJ1-1
d_call: NA
clone_size: NA
cdr3_length: 14
cdr3_nt: TGTGCCAGCTCACAGGGGCGAGATAGGGCTGAAGCTTTCTTT
cdr3_aa: CASSQGRDRAEAFF

v_call: TRBV28
j_call: TRBJ1-2
d_call: TRBD1
clone_size: NA
cdr3_length: 14
cdr3_nt: TGTGCCAGCAGCCGCGCGCAGGGGGCTTATGGCTACACCTTC
cdr3_aa: CASSRAQGAYGYTF

v_call: TRBV10-3
j_call: TRBJ2-3
d_call: NA
clone_size: NA
cdr3_length: 14
cdr3_nt: TGTGCCATCAGTGAGTCTGCCGGGACAGATACGCAGTATTTT
cdr3_aa: CAISESAGTDTQYF

v_call: TRBV19
j_call: TRBJ1-1
d_call: NA
clone_size: NA
cdr3_length: 15
cdr3_nt: TGTGCCAGTAGTATCGGGTTGAGAGGGATCACTGAAGCTTTCTTT
cdr3_aa: CASSIGLRGITEAFF

v_call: TRBV7-2
j_call: TRBJ2-3
d_call: TRBD2
clone_size: NA
cdr3_length: 16
cdr3_nt: TGTGCCAGCAGCTCGGCCCGGACTAGCTTCACAGATACGCAGTATTTT
cdr3_aa: CASSSARTSFTDTQYF

v_call: TRBV18
j_call: TRBJ1-3
d_call: NA
clone_size: NA
cdr3_length: 18
cdr3_nt: TGTGCCAGCTCACCAAATTCTTGGACAATGATAACGGGAAACACCATATATTTT
cdr3_aa: CASSPNSWTMITGNTIYF

v_call: TRBV7-7
j_call: TRBJ1-3
d_call: NA
clone_size: NA
cdr3_length: 14
cdr3_nt: TGTGCCAGCAGCTTAAGCCCCTCTGGAAACACCATATATTTT
cdr3_aa: CASSLSPSGNTIYF

v_call: TRBV19
j_call: TRBJ1-2
d_call: TRBD1
clone_size: NA
cdr3_length: 19
cdr3_nt: TGTGCCAGTAGTTCAAGGGGCTCGGGACAGACTACAACTAACTATGGCTACACCTTC
cdr3_aa: CASSSRGSGQTTTNYGYTF

v_call: TRBV6-5
j_call: TRBJ1-3
d_call: NA
clone_size: NA
cdr3_length: 15
cdr3_nt: TGTGCCAGCAGGCTGGGAGGGGCGGCTGGAAACACCATATATTTT
cdr3_aa: CASRLGGAAGNTIYF

v_call: TRBV9
j_call: TRBJ2-2
d_call: NA
clone_size: NA
cdr3_length: 14
cdr3_nt: TGTGCCAGCAGCCCACGTAGGAGCACCGGGGAGCTGTTTTTT
cdr3_aa: CASSPRRSTGELFF

v_call: TRBV19
j_call: TRBJ1-5
d_call: TRBD1
clone_size: once
cdr3_length: 17
cdr3_nt: TGTGCCAGTAGTATAGAAGGCACCAGGGGGGTAAATCAGCCCCAGCATTTT
cdr3_aa: CASSIEGTRGVNQPQHF

v_call: TRBV27
j_call: TRBJ2-1
d_call: TRBD2
clone_size: NA
cdr3_length: 12
cdr3_nt: TGTGCCAGCAGTTTCGCTAGCGGGGTGGAGTTCTTC
cdr3_aa: CASSFASGVEFF

v_call: TRBV10-2
j_call: TRBJ2-1
d_call: TRBD1
clone_size: NA
cdr3_length: 17
cdr3_nt: TGCGCCAGCAGTGAACCCCCGACAGGGATGGATTTCGATGAGCAGTTCTTC
cdr3_aa: CASSEPPTGMDFDEQFF

v_call: TRBV7-9
j_call: TRBJ1-1
d_call: NA
clone_size: NA
cdr3_length: 8
cdr3_nt: TGTGCCAGCAGCCCTCCTTTCTTT
cdr3_aa: CASSPPFF

v_call: TRBV7-9
j_call: TRBJ1-6
d_call: NA
clone_size: NA
cdr3_length: 14
cdr3_nt: TGTGCCAGCACCTTCGACAGTTTTAATTCACCCCTCCACTTT
cdr3_aa: CASTFDSFNSPLHF